The entry that follows covers one T cell receptor (beta chain) sequence. No antigen is known for it. This entry belongs to a study of T cell responses to AZD1222 COVID-19 vaccine. Some clones are missing from TCRdb's copy, which holds only in-frame ones; the method was immunoSEQ multiplex PCR. The sample holds 110,000 to 150,000 clones, around 89% seen once. Study conclusions and caveats: The sample set comprised mostly white British donors with more females, and clonal diversity was possibly underestimated. The study sampled repertoires only after the peak T cell response. Among AZD1222 vaccinees, only five or six were seropositive at baseline.

The TCR originated in an adult who received the AZD1222 COVID-19 vaccine. The source was peripheral blood, collected 28 days after the second AZD1222 dose.

CDR3 in amino acids: CASSYVGQGGWEQYF. The CDR3 coding sequence is TGTGCCAGCAGTTATGTGGGACAGGGTGGTTGGGAGCAGTACTTC. This chain uses TRBV6-5 with TRBJ2-7; 9 positions match TRBD1. The germline gives CDR1 MNHEY, CDR2 SVGAGI. V lost 3 bases, J lost 7 bases, and 10 bases stayed unmatched. The CDR3 is made up of 15 amino acids.